Listed here are 2 T cell receptor beta chains from one sample, sequenced in a study of Graves' ophthalmopathy and Graves' hyperthyroidism. TCR beta CDR3 amplification used RNA transcripts. The first-round RT-PCR employed HTBI primers together with the Qiagen OneStep RT-PCR kit. A multiplex PCR was then performed as the second round. Each CDR3 protein is one row after TCRdb ran MiXCR on the multiplex PCR reads. The data show about 590,000 distinct CDR3 sequences, with 35% to 45% seen just once and less than 4.5% held by the top ten. The source material was peripheral blood or thyroid tissue (not recorded which). The receptor source for this set is an adult man with Graves' hyperthyroidism.

There are many counts of this clonotype. The chain has TRBV6-5 and TRBJ1-2; possible D gene TRBD1, 6 bases. V was clipped by 3 bases and J by 4 bases, with 15 bases between them. CDR1 and CDR2 from the germline V gene are MNHEY and SVGAGI. The CDR3 runs 15 residues. CDR3 in amino acids: CASSYEGGASYGYTF. The CDR3 DNA follows: TGTGCCAGCAGTTATGAGGGGGGCGCAAGCTATGGCTACACCTTC.

This clonotype has at least ten counts. The chain recombines TRBV2 with TRBJ2-7; TRBD1 matches 8 bases. Trimming at V came to 5 bases and at J to 1 base, leaving 1 base not matched to a gene. The CDR3 runs to 13 residues. Germline CDR1 SNHLY, CDR2 FYNNEI. The CDR3 loop reads CASSRQGSYEQYF. The CDR3, as DNA: TGTGCCAGCAGTCGACAGGGGTCCTACGAGCAGTACTTC.